The 25 T cell receptor beta chains reported below all come from one sample, sequenced in a study of response to subunit inactivated influenza vaccine. TCRdb re-called the RT-PCR reads with MiXCR, one entry per CDR3 protein. The sample carries about 500,000 distinct CDR3 sequences, approximately 17% recorded once. Sequencing used CD4+ T cells sorted from PBMCs, obtained less than 25 months after vaccination. These receptors all come from a man between 50 and 70 years old who received an inactivated influenza vaccine.

The CDR3 loop reads CASSQDVAQKQYF. For the CDR3, the DNA is TGCGCCAGCAGCCAAGATGTTGCACAGAAGCAGTACTTC. The chain joins TRBV4-1 to TRBJ2-7; D is unclear. Germline V lookup: CDR1 MGHRA, CDR2 YSYEKL. With 0 bases removed from V and 8 bases from J, the gap between germline ends came to 11 bases. The CDR3 loop spans 13 amino acids.

V is TRBV5-1 and J is TRBJ2-3; 11 bases fit TRBD2. The CDR3 consists of 15 residues. V gave up 4 bases and J gave up 2 bases; unmatched junction bases: 3. The V gene's germline CDR1 is SGHRS and CDR2 YFSETQ. The CDR3: CASSISGRDTDTQYF. CDR3 nucleotides: TGCGCCAGCAGCATTAGCGGGAGGGACACAGATACGCAGTATTTT.

This clonotype was counted at least ten times. This chain connects TRBV12-3 or TRBV12-4 to TRBJ2-7; D might be TRBD1 (6 bases). This CDR3 comprises 14 residues. The ends were cut back, 2 bases at V and 6 bases at J, with 14 bases in the middle. The CDR3 reads CASSLYREGSEQYF. The CDR3 nucleotides are TGTGCCAGCAGTTTATACAGGGAAGGAAGCGAGCAGTACTTC.

The chain employs TRBV12-3 or TRBV12-4 and TRBJ2-2; D is ambiguous. CDR3 length: 13 amino acids. V was pared by 3 bases and J by 6 bases, with 8 bases between. The chain's CDR3 is CASSFYGPGELFF. As DNA, the CDR3 is TGTGCCAGCAGTTTTTATGGGCCCGGGGAGCTGTTTTTT.

The genes are TRBV10-3 and TRBJ2-5; 15 positions match TRBD2. The germline V gene encodes CDR1 ENHRY and CDR2 SYGVKD. The CDR3 is 15 residues long. V trimming: 10 bases; J trimming: 4 bases; junction bases outside the gene matches: 7. The CDR3 loop is CATRTSGRAGETQYF. In DNA form, the CDR3 reads TGTGCCACCAGGACTAGCGGGAGGGCTGGAGAGACCCAGTACTTC.

This clonotype was counted a few times. This chain joins TRBV27 and TRBJ1-2; unclear D gene. From germline, CDR1 is MNHEY and CDR2 SMNVEV (reference sequence). The CDR3 sequence is 15 residues long. Trimming cost V 0 bases and J 4 bases, with 12 bases left between them. The CDR3 DNA reads as TGTGCCAGCAGTTTATCCTGGGGAGCGAGCTATGGCTACACCTTC. As protein: CASSLSWGASYGYTF.

This clonotype was observed a handful of times. The V and J genes are TRBV28 and TRBJ1-3; TRBD1 matches 8 bases. CDR3 length: 16 amino acids. CDR1 is MDHEN, CDR2 SYDVKM, per germline. V dropped 5 bases and J dropped 4; count of bases not matched to a gene: 10. CDR3 in DNA: TGTGCCAGCAGTCTTCAGGGGGCGGCGGAGGGAAACACCATATATTTT. This sequence encodes CASSLQGAAEGNTIYF.

J is TRBJ2-1 and V is TRBV5-1, with 9 positions matching TRBD1. CDR3 length equals 14 residues. Germline V gene data show CDR1 as SGHRS and CDR2 as YFSETQ. Trimming cost V 7 bases and J 4 bases; bases outside gene matches: 6. The CDR3 DNA reads as TGCGCCAGCGTACAGGGGGCATCTTACAATGAGCAGTTCTTC. Translating it yields CASVQGASYNEQFF.

This clonotype has a handful of counts. The chain employs TRBV2 and TRBJ2-4; D unresolved. V lost 3 bases and J 8 bases, leaving 8 bases between the germline ends. Germline CDR1 SNHLY, CDR2 FYNNEI. The CDR3 is made up of 12 amino acids. CDR3 nucleotide sequence: TGTGCCAGCAGTGAGGAATCGTACATTCAGTACTTC. This encodes CASSEESYIQYF.

The V call is TRBV6-1, the J call TRBJ2-1; tentatively, D is TRBD1 (6 bases). CDR1 and CDR2 from the germline V gene are MNHNS and SASEGT. Trimming stripped 5 bases from V and 2 bases from J, with 19 bases between. This CDR3 comprises 17 residues. CDR3: CASSPLQGKGPYNEQFF. The CDR3 DNA sequence: TGTGCCAGCAGTCCCCTACAGGGAAAGGGACCCTACAATGAGCAGTTCTTC.

This clonotype was counted only a few times. The chain is built from TRBV7-8 and TRBJ2-3; 12 bases are shared with TRBD2. The CDR3 runs 15 residues. Germline loops: CDR1 SGHVS, CDR2 FQNEAQ. Trimming cost V 5 bases and J 4 bases; bases outside gene matches: 4. CDR3 sequence: CASSVLAGGPDTQYF. The CDR3 bases are TGTGCCAGCAGCGTACTAGCGGGGGGCCCAGATACGCAGTATTTT.

This chain connects TRBV5-1 to TRBJ2-1; the D call may be TRBD1 or TRBD2 (5 bases each). V lost 0 bases and J 6 bases, leaving 13 bases between the germline ends. The CDR3 has 15 residues. In germline, CDR1 is SGHRS, CDR2 YFSETQ. DNA of the CDR3: TGCGCCAGCAGCTTGGTGGGGGAAAGGGTCAATGAGCAGTTCTTC. This gives the protein CASSLVGERVNEQFF. Full variable domain (missing parts from reference TRBV5-1 and TRBJ2-1): KAGVTQTPRYLIKTRGQQVTLSCSPISGHRSVSWYQQTPGQGLQFLFEYFSETQRNKGNFPGRFSGRQFSNSRSEMNVSTLELGDSALYLCASSLVGERVNEQFFGPGTRLTVL.

Points on this clonotype: An end of the junction differs from the germline gene, which may be a read error. The chain has TRBV20-1 and TRBJ2-6; perhaps D is TRBD1 or TRBD2 (6 bases each). Germline V CDR1 and CDR2: DFQATT, SNEGSKA (reference sequence). The CDR3 spans 14 residues. The CDR3 DNA reads TGCAGTGCAAGAGGGGGGCCTGGGGCCAACGTCCTGACTTTC. It encodes CSARGGPGANVLTF.

V gene TRBV30 combines with J gene TRBJ2-7; no definite D call. Trimming cost V 2 bases and J 3 bases, with 17 bases left between them. From germline, CDR1 is GTSNPN and CDR2 SVGIG (reference sequence). CDR3 length: 15 residues. CDR3 residues: CAWSTPRHGGYEQYF. CDR3 DNA sequence: TGTGCCTGGAGTACGCCCCGACACGGTGGCTACGAGCAGTACTTC.

This clonotype was picked up many times. The V gene is TRBV9, the J gene TRBJ2-1, with D unresolved. CDR1 is SGDLS and CDR2 is YYNGEE in the germline V gene. V was shortened by 0 bases and J by 10 bases, with 8 bases between the two germline ends. The CDR3 has 12 amino acids. CDR3: CASSVEQTEQFF. The CDR3, as DNA: TGTGCCAGCAGCGTAGAACAGACCGAGCAGTTCTTC.

As regards this clonotype: This could be a read error, since a much larger clone is one nucleotide away. The V and J genes are TRBV5-1 and TRBJ2-3, with D perhaps TRBD2 (5 bases). V lost 4 bases and J 1 base, leaving 13 bases between the germline ends. The CDR3 runs to 15 residues. CDR1 is SGHRS and CDR2 is YFSETQ in the germline V gene. The CDR3 loop is CASSTGVVGTDTQYF. The CDR3, as DNA: TGCGCCAGCAGCACCGGGGTGGTGGGCACAGATACGCAGTATTTT.

This clonotype was observed many times. V and J are TRBV4-2 and TRBJ2-7; TRBD2 matches 11 bases. There are 15 residues in the CDR3. Germline values: CDR1 LGHNA, CDR2 YNFKEQ. Losses at the gene ends were 0 bases for V and 4 bases for J; bases not matched to a gene: 2. The CDR3: CASSQDTSGSYEQYF. The CDR3 bases are TGTGCCAGCAGCCAAGATACTAGCGGGAGTTACGAGCAGTACTTC.

This sequence joins TRBV28 and TRBJ2-3; perhaps TRBD2 as D (6 bases). Per germline, CDR1 MDHEN and CDR2 SYDVKM. CDR3 length: 15 amino acids. V lost 6 bases and J 5 bases, leaving 18 bases between the germline ends. CDR3 region: CASSSGLRPVDTQYF. The CDR3, as DNA: TGTGCCAGCAGCTCGGGACTCCGCCCCGTAGATACGCAGTATTTT.

Only a few counts were recorded for this clonotype. This sequence joins TRBV20-1 and TRBJ2-1; 7 nucleotides agree with TRBD2. The germline V gene has CDR1 DFQATT and CDR2 SNEGSKA (reference sequence). This CDR3 has 16 residues. The V and J ends lost 0 bases and 4 bases, in that order; junction bases with no gene match: 9. CDR3 loop: CSARDVRLADYNEQFF. The CDR3 DNA is TGCAGTGCTAGAGATGTTAGGCTAGCGGATTACAATGAGCAGTTCTTC.

This chain links TRBV7-2 with TRBJ2-7, with 8 bases lining up with TRBD2. The CDR3 spans 15 residues. J was trimmed by 0 bases and V by 5 bases; bases with no gene match: 6. Looked up from germline, CDR1 is SGHTA and CDR2 is FQGNSA. This CDR3 is CASSRGGTSSYEQYF. CDR3 DNA: TGTGCCAGCAGCAGGGGCGGGACTAGCTCCTACGAGCAGTACTTC.

As DNA, the CDR3 is TGCAGTGCTAGAGATGGCGGCGGGGGGTACGAGCAGTACTTC. Protein: CSARDGGGGYEQYF. The rearrangement joins TRBV20-1 to TRBJ2-7; 8 bases agree with TRBD2. Germline V gene lookup returns CDR1 DFQATT and CDR2 SNEGSKA (reference sequence). V lost 0 bases, J lost 4 bases, and 5 bases stayed unmatched. The CDR3 is 14 amino acids.

This chain uses TRBV20-1 with TRBJ2-7; D is ambiguous. Trimming took 3 bases from V and 6 from J, leaving 12 bases between them. Germline CDR1 reads DFQATT; CDR2 reads SNEGSKA (reference sequence). The CDR3 totals 12 residues. CDR3 sequence: CSARDPVREQYF. DNA for the CDR3: TGCAGTGCTAGGGACCCGGTACGCGAGCAGTACTTC.

The chain links TRBV28 to TRBJ2-7, with TRBD2 identical over 11 bases. The length of the CDR3 is 15 residues. Germline V gene sequence: CDR1 MDHEN, CDR2 SYDVKM. V trimming: 6 bases; J trimming: 7 bases; junction bases outside the gene matches: 11. CDR3 bases: TGTGCCAGCAGGGCCCGGACTAGCGGGTACCAAGAGCAGTACTTC. This gives the protein CASRARTSGYQEQYF.

Only a few counts were recorded for this clonotype. The V gene is TRBV19, the J gene TRBJ1-2, with unresolved D. Trimming cost V 3 bases and J 5 bases, with 7 bases left between them. The length of the CDR3 is 12 residues. Per the germline V gene, CDR1 is LNHDA and CDR2 is SQIVND (reference sequence). The CDR3 spells CASSIDRYGYTF. The CDR3, as DNA: TGTGCCAGTAGTATCGACCGTTATGGCTACACCTTC.

The chain is built from TRBV6-5 and TRBJ2-5; 9 bases match TRBD2. The CDR3 is 18 residues long. The germline gives CDR1 MNHEY, CDR2 SVGAGI. J lost 4 bases, V lost 0 bases, and 12 bases had no gene match. As DNA, the CDR3 is TGTGCCAGCAGTTACTCGGGAAGGCTAGCGGGACATGGAGAGACCCAGTACTTC. This encodes CASSYSGRLAGHGETQYF.